This T cell receptor beta chain was identified in a study of spatial heterogeneity in lung cancer. Study-level information: Beta-chain sequences consistently outnumbered alpha-chain sequences in detection. Across the raw uncorrected reads, a unique TCR and UMI combination was observed, on average, more than ten times. Study-wide findings and caveats: Ubiquitous expanded tumor TCRs showed up in blood more at resection than follow-up.

On this clonotype: Its target is unknown.

The CDR3 has 13 residues. V was shortened by 3 bases and J by 5 bases, with 7 bases between the two germline ends. The presence of a unique molecular identifier marked each TCR cDNA molecule. TCRdb fed the 5' RACE reads into MiXCR, producing one record per CDR3 protein. This table holds about 92,000 distinct CDR3 sequences, approximately 12% found once. The time point here: sample taken at primary tumor resection. Whole RNA, isolated from tumor, nontumor lung or frozen PBMC, was sequenced without prior sorting. Sequenced here: PBMCs, sampled at surgery. The genes are TRBV12-3 or TRBV12-4 and TRBJ2-2; no firm D call. The origin of this receptor is a male donor with early-stage non-small cell lung cancer. CDR3 sequence reads: CASSFRVTGELFF. For the CDR3, the DNA is TGTGCCAGCAGTTTTAGGGTGACCGGGGAGCTGTTTTTT.